This TCR beta chain derives from a study of identical twins. Study-level points and caveats: Out-of-frame alpha sequences common to twins were enriched for low generation probability. Because invariant MAIT and iNKT cells could be present, zero-insertion analyses could be partly confounded.

A universal primer site was added by template switching, and unique molecular identifiers were carried by the cDNA. One entry per CDR3 protein results from TCRdb running MiXCR on the 5' RACE reads. The sample records some 260,000 distinct CDR3 sequences, around 15% being singletons. Germline V lookup: CDR1 SGHTA, CDR2 FQGNSA. The CDR3 covers 15 residues. Trimming cost V 5 bases and J 6 bases, with 20 bases left between them. In every case, the donor was a healthy Caucasian. With regard to this clonotype: Its antigen is unidentified.

The sequence derives from a woman younger than 30 in good health. The sequenced sample was memory (CD45RO+) T cells sorted from blood. This sequence joins TRBV7-2 and TRBJ2-7; D is unresolved. The CDR3 is CASSTRDGSWSEQYF. The CDR3 nucleotides read TGTGCCAGCAGCACTCGCGACGGTTCGTGGTCCGAGCAGTACTTC.